A selection of T cell receptor beta chains follows, all from one sample in a study of OX40 agonist ivuxolimab in advanced cancers. Clones were read by immunoSEQ multiplex PCR, and TCRdb kept only the in-frame ones, dropping some. The sample yields about 70,000 clones, approximately 92% seen once. The source material was CD4+ or CD8+ T cells sorted from blood, sampled in a trial of the OX40 agonist ivuxolimab. All receptors derive from an adult with an advanced solid tumor such as melanoma, head and neck, liver or kidney cancer. Both conserved end residues are part of each CDR3. D genes are given only for firm matches. Not every row has a clone size; where given, it reads once, few, many or a size class.

TRBV19	TRBJ1-5	-	-	CASGQGRGNQPQHF	TGTGCCAGTGGGCAGGGAAGGGGCAATCAGCCCCAGCATTTT
TRBV7-2	TRBJ1-5	-	-	CASSSTGAWGDQPQHF	TGTGCCAGCAGCTCAACGGGAGCGTGGGGGGATCAGCCCCAGCATTTT
TRBV6-1	TRBJ2-7	-	-	CASSENGRITEQYF	TGTGCCAGCAGTGAAAACGGGAGAATCACCGAGCAGTACTTC
TRBV28	TRBJ1-4	-	-	CATRPPPRNEKLFF	TGTGCCACCCGGCCGCCACCGCGTAATGAAAAACTGTTTTTT
TRBV2	TRBJ1-1	TRBD1	-	CASSRGQGITEAFF	TGTGCCAGCTCGAGGGGACAGGGTATCACTGAAGCTTTCTTT
TRBV6-5	TRBJ1-5	-	few	CASKENSNQPQHF	TGTGCCAGCAAAGAAAATAGCAATCAGCCCCAGCATTTT
TRBV7-3	TRBJ2-1	-	-	CASSSAPNEQFF	TGTGCCAGCAGCTCGGCTCCCAATGAGCAGTTCTTC
TRBV11-2	TRBJ2-7	TRBD1	-	CASSSDRGLEQYF	TGTGCCAGCAGCTCGGACAGGGGGCTAGAGCAGTACTTC
TRBV7-2	TRBJ2-5	-	-	CATTPGGQETQYF	TGTGCCACCACCCCCGGGGGACAAGAGACCCAGTACTTC
TRBV2	TRBJ1-5	TRBD1	-	CASNLIRGRVGQPQHF	TGTGCCAGCAACTTGATCAGGGGGCGAGTGGGTCAGCCCCAGCATTTT
TRBV2	TRBJ1-2	-	-	CASSTLTGTAYGYTF	TGTGCCAGCAGTACCCTCACCGGGACGGCCTATGGCTACACCTTC
TRBV7-3	TRBJ2-3	TRBD2	-	CASSEEAGVGTDTQYF	TGTGCCAGCAGCGAGGAAGCGGGAGTGGGCACAGATACGCAGTATTTT
TRBV15	TRBJ2-1	TRBD2	-	CATSYTGTSGNEQFF	TGTGCCACCAGCTACACCGGGACTAGCGGCAATGAGCAGTTCTTC
TRBV7-2	TRBJ2-1	-	-	CASSSQTSFGNEQFF	TGTGCCAGCAGCTCCCAGACTAGTTTTGGCAATGAGCAGTTCTTC
TRBV4-2	TRBJ2-3	TRBD2	-	CASSSGGGVGTDTQYF	TGTGCCAGCAGCTCCGGGGGGGGAGTGGGCACAGATACGCAGTATTTT
TRBV6-1	TRBJ1-3	-	-	CASSDRSLGSGNTIYF	TGTGCCAGCAGTGACCGTTCGCTCGGATCTGGAAACACCATATATTTT
TRBV4-3	TRBJ1-2	-	-	CASSQANAAYGYTF	TGCGCCAGCAGCCAAGCGAACGCTGCCTATGGCTACACCTTC
TRBV2	TRBJ1-1	-	few	CASSDRGSNTEAFF	TGTGCCAGCAGTGACAGGGGCTCGAACACTGAAGCTTTCTTT
TRBV18	TRBJ2-4	-	-	CASSPQLAKNIQYF	TGTGCCAGCTCACCCCAGTTAGCCAAAAACATTCAGTACTTC
TRBV29-1	TRBJ2-7	TRBD1	-	CSVRRGQDGSYEQYF	TGCAGCGTTCGCCGGGGACAGGACGGCTCCTACGAGCAGTACTTC
TRBV27	TRBJ2-1	TRBD2	-	CASSLSSGRALEQFF	TGTGCCAGCAGTTTATCTAGCGGGAGGGCCTTAGAGCAGTTCTTC
TRBV19	TRBJ2-2	-	-	CASSMNSPGAGELFF	TGTGCCAGTAGTATGAACTCCCCAGGCGCCGGGGAGCTGTTTTTT
TRBV27	TRBJ2-1	-	-	CASSHSGTKNYNEQFF	TGTGCCAGCAGCCACAGTGGGACAAAAAACTACAATGAGCAGTTCTTC
TRBV19	TRBJ2-7	-	-	CASSTAGWYEQYF	TGTGCCAGTAGTACGGCAGGGTGGTACGAGCAGTACTTC
TRBV28	TRBJ2-5	TRBD2	once	CASSELAETQYF	TGTGCCAGCAGTGAACTAGCGGAGACCCAGTACTTC
TRBV7-2	TRBJ2-1	-	-	CASSVGAYNEQFF	TGTGCCAGCAGCGTGGGAGCCTACAATGAGCAGTTCTTC
TRBV6-1	TRBJ1-4	TRBD1	once	CASRGDRRNEKLFF	TGTGCCAGCAGGGGGGACAGGCGTAATGAAAAACTGTTTTTT
TRBV6-1	TRBJ2-7	TRBD1	-	CASTFDRASFKQYF	TGTGCCAGCACCTTTGACAGGGCTTCTTTCAAGCAGTACTTC
TRBV2	TRBJ2-5	-	few	CASRREEGKETQYF	TGTGCCAGCAGGAGGGAGGAGGGAAAAGAGACCCAGTACTTC
TRBV11-3	TRBJ1-2	-	-	CASSFRAADYGYTF	TGTGCCAGCAGCTTTAGGGCCGCCGACTATGGCTACACCTTC
TRBV28	TRBJ2-2	-	-	CASRLFTGELFF	TGTGCCAGCAGGCTATTCACCGGGGAGCTGTTTTTT
TRBV7-2	TRBJ1-4	TRBD1	-	CASSLAGTGREKLFF	TGTGCCAGCAGCTTAGCCGGGACAGGGAGGGAAAAACTGTTTTTT
TRBV18	TRBJ2-5	TRBD1	-	CASSPGQGAAGPQETQYF	TGTGCCAGCTCTCCCGGACAGGGGGCGGCTGGCCCCCAAGAGACCCAGTACTTC
TRBV19	TRBJ2-1	-	-	CASTPGRVASSYNEQFF	TGTGCCAGTACCCCAGGACGGGTAGCGAGCTCCTACAATGAGCAGTTCTTC
TRBV6-5	TRBJ1-5	-	-	CASSRQGTDQPQHF	TGTGCCAGCAGTAGGCAGGGGACTGATCAGCCCCAGCATTTT
TRBV19	TRBJ1-2	-	-	CASLNAGGTTNYGYTF	TGTGCCAGTCTAAACGCAGGCGGAACGACGAACTATGGCTACACCTTC
TRBV11-2	TRBJ2-3	TRBD2	-	CASSLLPVAGVTDTQYF	TGTGCCAGCAGCTTACTCCCCGTTGCGGGAGTCACAGATACGCAGTATTTT
TRBV11-3	TRBJ1-2	-	-	CASSFGRGFGGYTF	TGTGCCAGCAGCTTTGGGCGGGGATTCGGAGGCTACACCTTC
TRBV19	TRBJ2-4	-	-	CASRRGREAKNIQYF	TGTGCCAGTAGGAGAGGCAGGGAAGCCAAAAACATTCAGTACTTC
TRBV7-3	TRBJ2-7	-	-	CASSSHKGKLFEQYF	TGTGCCAGCAGCTCACACAAAGGGAAGCTGTTCGAGCAGTACTTC
TRBV6-1	TRBJ2-1	TRBD2	-	CASLGLAANEQFF	TGTGCCAGCCTGGGGCTAGCGGCCAATGAGCAGTTCTTC
TRBV6-6	TRBJ1-6	-	-	CASSPGRGSDSPLHF	TGTGCCAGCAGCCCCGGCAGGGGCAGTGATTCACCCCTCCACTTT
TRBV7-9	TRBJ2-7	-	once	CASSATGREQYF	TGTGCCAGCAGCGCGACTGGGAGGGAGCAGTACTTC
TRBV7-9	TRBJ2-3	-	-	CASSFRALGSDTQYF	TGTGCCAGCAGCTTCCGGGCCCTAGGATCAGATACGCAGTATTTT
TRBV6-5	TRBJ1-3	-	once	CASSYSKGTSGNTIYF	TGTGCCAGCAGTTACTCGAAGGGGACCTCTGGAAACACCATATATTTT
TRBV10-3	TRBJ2-1	-	-	CAIRRVLSYNEQFF	TGTGCCATCAGGAGGGTGCTCTCCTACAATGAGCAGTTCTTC
TRBV11-2	TRBJ1-2	-	-	CASSPRDIGYTF	TGTGCCAGCAGCCCAAGGGATATCGGCTACACCTTC
TRBV7-9	TRBJ1-2	-	-	CASSLAGGGYGYTF	TGTGCCAGCAGCTTAGCAGGTGGGGGCTATGGCTACACCTTC
TRBV28	TRBJ2-4	-	-	CASSERLPVQYF	TGTGCCAGCAGCGAGAGACTCCCAGTTCAGTACTTC
TRBV28	TRBJ1-4	-	-	CASSPALGDNREGNEKLFF	TGTGCCAGCAGTCCCGCCCTAGGGGACAACAGGGAGGGTAATGAAAAACTGTTTTTT
TRBV7-8	TRBJ2-7	TRBD1	once	CASSGGTGGLYEQYF	TGTGCCAGCAGCGGGGGGACAGGGGGATTGTACGAGCAGTACTTC
TRBV5-8	TRBJ1-3	-	-	CASSLSVGRPGNTIYF	TGTGCCAGCAGCTTAAGTGTAGGGAGACCTGGAAACACCATATATTTT